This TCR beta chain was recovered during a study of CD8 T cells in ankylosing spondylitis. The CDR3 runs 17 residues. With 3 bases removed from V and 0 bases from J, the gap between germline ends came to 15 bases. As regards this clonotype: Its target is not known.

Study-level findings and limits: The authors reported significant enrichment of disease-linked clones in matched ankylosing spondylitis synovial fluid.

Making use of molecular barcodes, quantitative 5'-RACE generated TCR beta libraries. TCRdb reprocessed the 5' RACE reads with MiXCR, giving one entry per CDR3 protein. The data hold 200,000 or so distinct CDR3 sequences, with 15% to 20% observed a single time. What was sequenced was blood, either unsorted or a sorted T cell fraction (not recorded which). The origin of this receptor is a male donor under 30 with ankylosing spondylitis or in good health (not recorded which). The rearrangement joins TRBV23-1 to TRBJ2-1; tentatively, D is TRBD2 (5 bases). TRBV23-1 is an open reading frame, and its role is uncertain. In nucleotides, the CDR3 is TGCGCCAGCAGTCATGTTGCTGAGGGTAGCTCCTACAATGAGCAGTTCTTC. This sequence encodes CASSHVAEGSSYNEQFF.